The T cell receptor beta chain described here comes from a study of T cell clonality in common variable immunodeficiency. Findings and limits, study-wide: CVID subjects showed higher TCRbeta clonality than healthy controls. Common variable immunodeficiency TCR beta sequences reportedly had fewer deletions and N-nucleotide insertions.

CVID and control samples used equivalent genomic DNA input. Some clones are missing from TCRdb's copy, which holds only in-frame ones; the method was immunoSEQ multiplex PCR. Found here are around 15,000 clones, no singletons; the ten largest cover about an eighth. Diagnosis required reduced IgG, IgA and/or IgM with specific antibody deficiency. For at least one year, all CVID subjects received replacement immunoglobulin. Regarding this clone: Its antigen is unknown.

The sequence came from a human donor with common variable immunodeficiency. Sequenced sample: peripheral blood mononuclear cells.

CDR3 DNA, as far as it was read: TGTGCCAGCAGCCCCCCAGGGGGAGGCACAGATACG. This gives the protein CASSPPGGGTDT. The whole CDR3 is CASSPPGGGTDTQYF. V is TRBV7-2 and J is TRBJ2-3; 7 bases map to TRBD1. The read terminates 3 residues ahead of where the CDR3 ends, so the germline J gene completes it. Germline V gene lookup returns CDR1 SGHTA and CDR2 FQGNSA. This CDR3 is 15 amino acids long. Germline trimming cut 5 bases from V and 1 base from J; bases unmatched to any gene: 6.